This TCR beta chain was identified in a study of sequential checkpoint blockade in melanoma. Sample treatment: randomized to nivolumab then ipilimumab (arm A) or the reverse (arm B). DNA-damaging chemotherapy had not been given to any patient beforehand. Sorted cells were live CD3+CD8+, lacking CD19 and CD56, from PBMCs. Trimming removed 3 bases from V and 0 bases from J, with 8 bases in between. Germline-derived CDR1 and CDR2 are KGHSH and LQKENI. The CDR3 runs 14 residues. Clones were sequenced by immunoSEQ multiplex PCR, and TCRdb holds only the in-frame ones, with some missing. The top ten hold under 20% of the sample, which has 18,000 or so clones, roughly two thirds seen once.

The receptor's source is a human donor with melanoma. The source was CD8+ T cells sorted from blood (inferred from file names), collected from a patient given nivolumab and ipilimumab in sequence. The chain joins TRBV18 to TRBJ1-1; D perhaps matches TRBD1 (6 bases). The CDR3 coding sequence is TGTGCCAGCTCACCGGACAGAATGAACACTGAAGCTTTCTTT. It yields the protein CASSPDRMNTEAFF.